The T cell receptor (beta chain) under discussion was sequenced for a study of technical replicates of blood from a few donors. TCRdb's copy holds only in-frame clones and misses some; the assay was immunoSEQ multiplex PCR. Here the sample spans about 88,000 clones, about 90% being singletons. CDR3 length equals 14 residues. Deletions cut 1 base from V and 1 base from J, with 7 bases between. Germline V CDR1 and CDR2: KGHSH, LQKENI. In this sample, this clone turned up once. Sequencing was carried out using T cells isolated from PBMCs. J is TRBJ1-1 and V is TRBV18; possibly TRBD1 for D (6 bases). The receptor was isolated from a human donor in good health. CDR3 in amino acids: CASSPLTGNTEAFF. In DNA form, the CDR3 reads TGTGCCAGCTCACCACTGACAGGGAACACTGAAGCTTTCTTT.